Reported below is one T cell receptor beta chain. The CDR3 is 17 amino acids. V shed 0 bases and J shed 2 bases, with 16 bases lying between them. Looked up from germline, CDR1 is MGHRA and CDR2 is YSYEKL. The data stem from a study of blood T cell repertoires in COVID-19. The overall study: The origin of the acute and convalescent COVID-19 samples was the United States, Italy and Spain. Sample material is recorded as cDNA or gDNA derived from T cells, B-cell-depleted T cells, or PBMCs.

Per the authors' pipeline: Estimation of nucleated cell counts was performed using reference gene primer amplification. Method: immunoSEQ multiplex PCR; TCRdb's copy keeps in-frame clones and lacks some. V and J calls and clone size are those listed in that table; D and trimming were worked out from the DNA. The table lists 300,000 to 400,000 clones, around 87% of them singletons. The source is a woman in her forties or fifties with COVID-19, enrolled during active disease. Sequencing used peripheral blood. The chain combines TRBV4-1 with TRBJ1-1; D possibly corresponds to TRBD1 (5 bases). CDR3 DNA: TGCGCCAGCAGCCAAGAATCCAGTAGGGGTTCCAACACTGAAGCTTTCTTT. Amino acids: CASSQESSRGSNTEAFF.